This T cell receptor (beta chain) was observed in a study of OX40 agonist ivuxolimab in advanced cancers. The cohort excluded patients with autoimmune disease history or systemic immunosuppression. At baseline, cycle 4 day 1, and cycle 7 day 1, blood was sampled. Data came from immunoSEQ multiplex PCR; TCRdb stores just in-frame clones and leaves some out. The data contain roughly 19,000 clones, over 70% of them singletons. This receptor was obtained from an adult with an advanced solid tumor such as melanoma, head and neck, liver or kidney cancer. The sequences come from CD4+ or CD8+ T cells sorted from blood, collected in a trial of the OX40 agonist ivuxolimab.

The DNA of the CDR3 is TGCGCCAGCAGCCACGCCGGGACACCAGACTACGAGCAGTACTTC. Translation: CASSHAGTPDYEQYF. V and J are TRBV4-1 and TRBJ2-7, with a tentative D call TRBD1 (6 bases). The CDR3 runs 15 residues. Germline-derived CDR1 and CDR2 are MGHRA and YSYEKL. With 3 bases removed from V and 3 bases from J, the gap between germline ends came to 15 bases.